This TCR beta chain came from a study of blood T cell repertoires in COVID-19. In germline, CDR1 is SGHTA, CDR2 FQGTGA. The V end was cut by 1 base, the J end by 7 bases, with 8 bases between. The CDR3 extends over 13 amino acids. Assay: immunoSEQ multiplex PCR; the TCRdb copy retains only in-frame clones and omits some. Of 250,000 or so clones in the sample, around 82% were seen once. Living in 24 US areas, the participants were between roughly 18 and 89 years of age. This clone has a handful of counts. This sequence was found in a man over 45 who had recovered from COVID-19. Sequencing was performed on PBMCs or T cells enriched from blood (not recorded which). V gene TRBV7-3 combines with J gene TRBJ1-3; no clear D gene. This chain's CDR3 is CASSLMPGNTIYF. The CDR3 nucleotides are TGTGCCAGCAGCTTAATGCCCGGTAACACCATATATTTT.